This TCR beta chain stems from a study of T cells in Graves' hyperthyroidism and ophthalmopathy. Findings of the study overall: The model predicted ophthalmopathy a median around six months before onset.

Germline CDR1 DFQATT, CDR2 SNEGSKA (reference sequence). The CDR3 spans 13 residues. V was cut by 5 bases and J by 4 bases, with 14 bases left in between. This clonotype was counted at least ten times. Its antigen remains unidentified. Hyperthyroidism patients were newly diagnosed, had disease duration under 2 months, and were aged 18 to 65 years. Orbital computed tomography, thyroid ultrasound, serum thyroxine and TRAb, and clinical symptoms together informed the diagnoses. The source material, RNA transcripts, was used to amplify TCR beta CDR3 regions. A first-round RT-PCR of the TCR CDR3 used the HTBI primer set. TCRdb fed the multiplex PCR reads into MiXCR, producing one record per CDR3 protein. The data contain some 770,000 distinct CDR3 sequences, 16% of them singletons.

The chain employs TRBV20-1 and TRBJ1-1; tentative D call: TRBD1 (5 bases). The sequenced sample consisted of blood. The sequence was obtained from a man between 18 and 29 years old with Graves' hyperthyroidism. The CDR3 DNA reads TGCAGTGCTCTACCCCAGGGTCCCACTGAAGCTTTCTTT. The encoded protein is CSALPQGPTEAFF.